This T cell receptor beta chain stems from a study of blood T cell repertoires in COVID-19. Overall study: T cells, B-cell-depleted T cells, or PBMCs provided the cDNA or gDNA that served as material.

The CDR3 has 14 residues. J was trimmed by 3 bases and V by 6 bases; bases with no gene match: 7. CDR1 SEHNR and CDR2 FQNEAQ come from the germline V gene (reference sequence). Only in-frame clones appear in the TCRdb table, and some are missing; sequencing was by immunoSEQ multiplex PCR. The sample holds 160,000 or so clones, around 86% seen once. Sequenced material: peripheral blood. This sequence was found in a man aged 65-85 years who had recovered from COVID-19. The gene calls are TRBV7-9 and TRBJ2-7; TRBD2 matches at 8 bases. CDR3 sequence: CASSPGTSNYEQYF. CDR3 sequence (DNA): TGTGCCAGCAGTCCCGGGACTAGTAACTACGAGCAGTACTTC.